This is a list of T cell receptor beta chains from one sample in a study of T cell repertoires in cytomegalovirus infection. Antigens of these TCRs are unknown. Each CDR3 protein gets one entry after TCRdb re-called the reads with MiXCR. The table includes 830,000 or so distinct CDR3 sequences, approximately 32% detected once. This sample comprised cultured CD8+ T cells from PBMCs, obtained from culture after CMV antigen stimulation. These receptors originate from a human donor in good health (CMV status not recorded). Some clones in this sample may be carry-over from other donors' samples. The CDR3 runs from the conserved cysteine through the conserved F or W. The D gene is left open where the match is weak.

>NA|TRBV11-2
CASSSSRGYGTDTQYF
>TRBD1|TRBV7-6
CASSPTGAYGYSPLHF
>NA|TRBV7-2
CASRLTGTEAFF
>TRBD2|TRBV7-8
CASSPGLALEQFF
>NA|TRBV11-2
CASSLYGPLGGTEAFF
>NA|TRBV11-2
CASSFHTALPYNEQFF
>TRBD2|TRBV7-3
CASSSPSSGGLDEQFF
>TRBD2|TRBV29-1
CSVEGGLAGTADTQYF
>NA|TRBV7-9
CASSSTIPDIPGANTEAFF
>NA|TRBV6-5
CASRTVNYGYTF
>NA|TRBV12-3/TRBV12-4
CASRLETGLETQYF
>NA|TRBV19
CASSWRGGGTEAFF
>NA|TRBV7-8
CASSLAARGAEGYTF
>TRBD1|TRBV19
CASSPGNRGLSNQPQHF
>NA|TRBV19
CASSYDTHTDTQYF
>TRBD1|TRBV19
CASSIGFGEPGQGNTEAFF
>NA|TRBV12-3/TRBV12-4
CASSLLGGLHETQYF
>TRBD1|TRBV10-3
CAISEFGQASLPRGLYGYTF
>NA|TRBV20-1
CSARGNGGDQPQHF
>TRBD2|TRBV6-6
CASSYPRLAPPDTQYF
>TRBD2|TRBV7-8
CASHSLAASEIYNEQFF
>TRBD1|TRBV4-1
CASSPTGSVYNEQFF
>TRBD2|TRBV10-3
CAITASGDEQYF
>NA|TRBV5-1
CASTVAEHTYNEQFF
>NA|TRBV12-3/TRBV12-4
CASFALTGLNYGYTF
>TRBD2|TRBV27
CASNSGGSSYTGELFF
>NA|TRBV14
CASSRDRRRSSYNSPLHF
>NA|TRBV12-3/TRBV12-4
CASSFRVIWYGYTF
>NA|TRBV7-6
CASSQNQGEGIQYF
>NA|TRBV4-1
CASSRSGANTEAFF
>NA|TRBV27
CASRTTVLAKNIQYF
>TRBD1|TRBV29-1
CSVGAWDSAYNEQFF
>NA|TRBV6-2/TRBV6-3
CASGTSLEEGETQYF
>TRBD2|TRBV7-6
CASSLEAGGPLYNEQFF
>TRBD2|TRBV7-9
CASSAGRETQYF
>NA|TRBV28
CASRTAPGSGDYGYTF
>NA|TRBV12-3/TRBV12-4
CASSLSAGLRPQHF
>NA|TRBV28
CASSLRDQNTEAFF
>NA|TRBV6-1
CASSSPGEMPEAFF
>NA|TRBV2
CASGYYSYNSPLHF
>TRBD1|TRBV5-5
CASSHRGRDTEAFF
>NA|TRBV29-1
CSDRQASSYEQYF